This T cell receptor (beta chain) comes out of a study of blood T cell repertoires in COVID-19. Turning to the study itself: Spain, Italy and the United States supplied samples that represented acute and convalescent COVID-19. T cells, B-cell-depleted T cells, or PBMCs provided the cDNA or gDNA that served as material.

In this sample, this clone turned up a few times. Source study methods: Amplified reference gene primers provided the basis for estimating nucleated cell counts. The method was immunoSEQ multiplex PCR; TCRdb's version includes in-frame clones alone and lacks a portion of them. The DNA gave D and trimming, while V, J and clone size come from that table. The sample shows some 270,000 clones, roughly 89% of them seen only once. Patients in Seattle were enrolled during active infection, then followed longitudinally. This CDR3 has 14 residues. CDR1 is SGHAT and CDR2 is FQNNGV in the germline V gene. Trimming removed 1 base from V and 2 bases from J, with 9 bases in between.

The receptor comes from a woman aged 60-75 years with COVID-19, enrolled during active disease. This chain connects TRBV11-2 to TRBJ2-7; no clear D gene. The source material was peripheral blood. DNA for the CDR3: TGTGCCAGCAGCTTAGGTCATGTAGCCTACGAGCAGTACTTC. It yields the protein CASSLGHVAYEQYF.